Each of the 9 T cell receptor beta chains below was sequenced from the same sample in a study of monozygotic twins with inflammatory bowel disease. TCRdb processed the 5' RACE reads again and assigns one entry to each CDR3 protein, with no DNA. This sample's clone table lists some 440,000 distinct CDR3 sequences. The sequenced sample consisted of blood. Receptors originate from a human donor with ulcerative colitis or Crohn's disease, or a healthy co-twin of an affected twin (not recorded which).

J is TRBJ1-6 and V is TRBV6-5; the D call of TRBD1 rests on TCRdb alone, since no DNA is present to check it. Germline values: CDR1 MNHEY, CDR2 SVGAGI. This CDR3 has 14 residues. The CDR3 sequence: CASSYDRVVSPLHF.

The V gene is TRBV6-5, the J gene TRBJ1-1; TCRdb's D gene call, TRBD1, goes unchecked for lack of DNA. The CDR3 sequence is 14 residues long. CDR1 and CDR2 (germline): MNHEY, SVGAGI. This CDR3 is CASSSGTTNTEAFF.

The chain employs TRBV7-3 and TRBJ2-1; TCRdb gives TRBD2 as the D gene, but with no DNA this cannot be confirmed. The germline V gene encodes CDR1 SGHTA and CDR2 FQGTGA. The CDR3 contains 16 residues. The chain's CDR3 is CASSLEGLEGGNEQFF.

The rearrangement uses TRBV7-6 and TRBJ2-7; the D gene TCRdb calls, TRBD2, cannot be checked with no DNA. This CDR3 region has 14 residues. CDR1 is SGHVS and CDR2 is FNYEAQ in the germline V gene. CDR3 protein: CASSLGGEIYEQYF.

The chain joins TRBV10-3 to TRBJ2-5; TCRdb selects TRBD2, and the lack of DNA leaves this call unchecked. CDR1 ENHRY and CDR2 SYGVKD come from the germline V gene. The CDR3 extends over 12 amino acids. Here the CDR3 reads CATRRGQETQYF.

The chain links TRBV5-1 to TRBJ1-1. Germline CDR1 is SGHRS and CDR2 is YFSETQ. The CDR3 spans 13 residues. The CDR3 is CASSINMNTEAFF.

The rearrangement uses TRBV30 and TRBJ2-2; without DNA, the TCRdb call of TRBD1 cannot be checked. Germline assignment: CDR1 GTSNPN and CDR2 SVGIG (reference sequence). CDR3 size: 16 residues. The chain's CDR3 is CAWSVRGTSRTGELFF.

The rearrangement links TRBV28 to TRBJ2-2. The length of the CDR3 is 15 residues. The germline gives CDR1 MDHEN, CDR2 SYDVKM. The CDR3 is CASSFGSSSTGELFF. Full variable domain (missing parts from reference TRBV28 and TRBJ2-2): DVKVTQSSRYLVKRTGEKVFLECVQDMDHENMFWYRQDPGLGLRLIYFSYDVKMKEKGDIPEGYSVSREKKERFSLILESASTNQTSMYLCASSFGSSSTGELFFGEGSRLTVL.

The chain uses TRBV5-1 and TRBJ1-2; the D call from TCRdb, TRBD1, cannot be confirmed without DNA. Germline-derived CDR1 and CDR2 are SGHRS and YFSETQ. This CDR3 has 14 residues. CDR3 sequence: CASSSGQGTDGYTF.